This is a list of T cell receptor beta chains from one sample in a study of identical twins. Using its own MiXCR run on the 5' RACE reads, TCRdb lists one record per CDR3 protein. The repertoire holds 1.5 million to 2 million distinct CDR3 sequences, with less than 40% as singletons. The sample consisted of cord blood. The receptors were gathered from a newborn girl in good health. CDR3s include the opening cysteine and the closing phenylalanine or tryptophan. A row's size may be missing; if present it is once, few, many or a size class.

V	J	size	length	CDR3
TRBV12-3/TRBV12-4	TRBJ2-5	.	14	CASSVRLGGETQYF
TRBV18	TRBJ2-7	few	15	CASSPLAGITYEQYF
TRBV12-3/TRBV12-4	TRBJ1-2	few	14	CASRLQGAHYGYTF
TRBV20-1	TRBJ2-3	few	16	CSARDPGSGYTDTQYF
TRBV19	TRBJ2-1	.	14	CASSMRRSPSEQFF
TRBV11-1	TRBJ2-5	.	13	CACSFGSKETQYF
TRBV7-2	TRBJ1-2	few	15	CASSLLGRGYYGYTF
TRBV7-2	TRBJ1-2	.	15	CASSFARRGHYGYTF
TRBV10-1	TRBJ2-5	.	15	CASSEATGPQETQYF
TRBV20-1	TRBJ2-7	.	12	CSASPADYEQYF
TRBV30	TRBJ1-6	.	15	CASPSGSHNSSPLHF
TRBV20-1	TRBJ1-6	few	15	CSARILGQGDSPLHF
TRBV25-1	TRBJ1-5	.	15	CASSERRQENQPQHF
TRBV27	TRBJ1-5	.	16	CATRDRGHYSNQPQHF
TRBV9	.	.	15	CASSPSAGVLYEQYF
TRBV29-1	TRBJ1-1	.	13	CSVRPGLNTEAFF
TRBV12-3/TRBV12-4	TRBJ2-1	few	16	CASSPTGTRGYNEQFF
TRBV7-9	TRBJ1-2	.	15	CASSLWAGEGYGYTF
TRBV19	TRBJ2-5	few	16	CASSIDGDPLFDEQYF
TRBV10-2	TRBJ2-7	.	16	CASSDYSGGPYNEQYF
TRBV20-1	TRBJ1-5	few	16	CSAVEGQGDSNQPQHF
TRBV12-3/TRBV12-4	TRBJ2-1	.	15	CASRPPGEPYNEQFF
TRBV10-3	TRBJ2-1	many	13	CAIRTSDDNEQFF
TRBV12-3/TRBV12-4	TRBJ2-4	.	15	CASSLAGAGIGEQYF
TRBV1	TRBJ2-1	few	17	CTSSQDSGAGGQNEQFF
TRBV28	TRBJ1-6	few	13	CASRAPNDSPLHF
TRBV20-1	TRBJ2-3	few	14	CSARDLESTDTQYF
TRBV24-1	TRBJ2-7	few	12	CATEGTTYEQYF
TRBV24-1	TRBJ2-2	.	16	CATSDSAQGNTGELFF
TRBV20-1	TRBJ1-2	.	16	CSARRPGQGDNYGYTF
TRBV28	TRBJ1-2	few	14	CASSFAGRNYGYTF
TRBV12-3/TRBV12-4	TRBJ1-2	few	13	CASSPRAGGGYTF
TRBV5-1	TRBJ2-2	.	14	CASSLAPTGEELFF
TRBV20-1	TRBJ2-1	once	14	CSASVAGVFNEQFF